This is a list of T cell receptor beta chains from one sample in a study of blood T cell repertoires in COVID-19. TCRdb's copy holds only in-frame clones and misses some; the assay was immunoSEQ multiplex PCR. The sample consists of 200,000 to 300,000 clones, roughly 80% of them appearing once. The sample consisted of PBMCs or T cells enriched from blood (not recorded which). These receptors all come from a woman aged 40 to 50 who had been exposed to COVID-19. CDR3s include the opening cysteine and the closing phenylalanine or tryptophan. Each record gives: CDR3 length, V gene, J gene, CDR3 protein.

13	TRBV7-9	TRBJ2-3	CAAGLPSTDTQYF
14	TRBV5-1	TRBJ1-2	CASSLAGDHYGYTF
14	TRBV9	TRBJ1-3	CASSVQGGGNTIYF
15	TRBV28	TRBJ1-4	CASSFPGGANEKLFF
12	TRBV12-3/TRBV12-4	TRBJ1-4	CASSWTGGGLFF
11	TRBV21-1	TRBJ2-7	CASSNESRQYF
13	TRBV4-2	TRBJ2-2	CASSQDGPGELFF
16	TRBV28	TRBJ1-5	CASSLVQGWRDQPQHF
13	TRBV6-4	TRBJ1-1	CASSSQEETEAFF
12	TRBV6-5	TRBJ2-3	CASRTGTDTQYF
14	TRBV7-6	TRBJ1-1	CASSAGQENTEAFF
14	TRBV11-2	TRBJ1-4	CASSQVQGFRKLFF
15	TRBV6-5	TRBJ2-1	CASRRDRGLYDEQFF
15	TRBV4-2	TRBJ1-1	CASSHSGQGHTEAFF
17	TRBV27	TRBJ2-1	CASSLRTGQASYNEQFF
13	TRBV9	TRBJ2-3	CASSVGAGDTQYF
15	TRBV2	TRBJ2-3	CASSPRLGGADTQYF
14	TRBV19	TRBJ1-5	CASKRTGKDQPQHF
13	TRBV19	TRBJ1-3	CASGTGMGNTIYF
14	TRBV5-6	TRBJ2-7	CASSLGRGNYEQYF